The 25 T cell receptor beta chains in this list originate from one sample, sequenced in a study of blood T cell repertoires in COVID-19. Only in-frame clones appear in the TCRdb table, and some are missing; sequencing was by immunoSEQ multiplex PCR. Among 70,000 or so clones listed, about four fifths were seen once. The sample comprised peripheral blood. Receptor source: a woman aged 80 or older with acute or convalescent COVID-19.

The chain recombines TRBV5-6 with TRBJ2-7; the D gene is possibly TRBD2 (7 bases). The ends were cut back, 8 bases at V and 0 bases at J, with 21 bases in the middle. Germline CDR1 SGHDT, CDR2 YYEEEE. CDR3 size: 16 residues. CDR3 coding DNA: TGTGCCAGTAGATCGACGCGAGGGGGGGTCTCCTACGAGCAGTACTTC. This translates into CASRSTRGGVSYEQYF.

The chain uses TRBV19 and TRBJ2-3; D is undetermined. This CDR3 spans 13 amino acids. Trimming pared 3 bases from V and 2 bases from J, leaving 6 bases between. Germline assignment: CDR1 LNHDA and CDR2 SQIVND (reference sequence). The CDR3 nucleotides are TGTGCCAGTAGTATCGAGAACACAGATACGCAGTATTTT. It yields the protein CASSIENTDTQYF.

V gene TRBV29-1 combines with J gene TRBJ1-2; 7 nucleotides align to TRBD1. The ends lost 0 bases at V and 7 bases at J; junction bases unmatched: 5. Germline V gene data show CDR1 as SQVTM and CDR2 as ANQGSEA. The CDR3 contains 13 residues. The CDR3 protein is CSVEEDRFRGYTF. CDR3 DNA sequence: TGCAGCGTTGAAGAGGACAGGTTTCGTGGCTACACCTTC. Complete variable domain (other parts from reference TRBV29-1 and TRBJ1-2): SAVISQKPSRDICQRGTSLTIQCQVDSQVTMMFWYRQQPGQSLTLIATANQGSEATYESGFVIDKFPISRPNLTFSTLTVSNMSPEDSSIYLCSVEEDRFRGYTFGSGTRLTVV.

The chain is built from TRBV11-2 and TRBJ2-5; perhaps TRBD1 as D (7 bases). V was clipped by 6 bases and J by 5 bases, with 25 bases between them. The CDR3 has 17 amino acids. CDR1 and CDR2 (germline): SGHAT, FQNNGV. CDR3 sequence reads: CASSNPRGQARGETQYF. CDR3 bases: TGTGCCAGCAGTAATCCCAGAGGACAGGCCCGGGGGGAGACCCAGTACTTC.

J is TRBJ1-5 and V is TRBV19, with D perhaps matching TRBD1 (5 bases). Germline V gene sequence: CDR1 LNHDA, CDR2 SQIVND (reference sequence). The CDR3 totals 17 residues. The ends were cut back, 5 bases at V and 2 bases at J, with 19 bases in the middle. The CDR3 coding sequence is TGTGCCAGTAGTCCCTACGGCAGGGAAGGCGGCAATCAGCCCCAGCATTTT. Encoded protein: CASSPYGREGGNQPQHF.

The chain links TRBV2 to TRBJ2-7; TRBD1 matches 12 bases. From germline, CDR1 is SNHLY and CDR2 FYNNEI. The J segment lost 7 bases and the V segment lost 3 bases, leaving 7 bases of the junction unmatched. This CDR3 comprises 15 residues. CDR3 sequence reads: CASSDGGQGAWEQYF. The CDR3 DNA follows: TGTGCCAGCAGTGATGGGGGACAGGGGGCCTGGGAGCAGTACTTC.

The CDR3, as DNA: TGTGCCAGCAGCTTGGAGGGGAGGGATGAAAAACTGTTTTTT. It translates to CASSLEGRDEKLFF. The chain combines TRBV5-4 with TRBJ1-4; possibly TRBD1 for D (5 bases). V lost 0 bases and J 6 bases, leaving 9 bases between the germline ends. The CDR3 extends over 14 amino acids. From germline, CDR1 is SGHNT and CDR2 YYREEE (reference sequence).

V is TRBV6-4 and J is TRBJ2-6; the D is unclear. The V gene lost 5 bases and the J gene lost 0 bases, with 5 bases spanning the gap. The CDR3 sequence is 14 residues long. Germline CDR1 reads MRHNA; CDR2 reads SNTAGT. The CDR3 region is CASSSYSGANVLTF. DNA for the CDR3: TGTGCCAGCAGTTCGTACTCTGGGGCCAACGTCCTGACTTTC.

V is TRBV19 and J is TRBJ1-2; TRBD1 matches 10 bases. The CDR3 extends over 18 amino acids. V lost 4 bases, J lost 0 bases, and 11 bases stayed unmatched. Germline V gives CDR1 LNHDA, CDR2 SQIVND (reference sequence). The DNA for the CDR3 is TGTGCCAGTAGTACGTCCCGGGACAGGGGCGTCGCTAACTATGGCTACACCTTC. Its protein product is CASSTSRDRGVANYGYTF.

This clone was seen more than once but under ten times. The chain uses TRBV27 and TRBJ2-7; possibly TRBD2 for D (5 bases). Per germline, CDR1 MNHEY and CDR2 SMNVEV (reference sequence). CDR3 length: 13 amino acids. The germline V and J ends were trimmed by 2 bases and 1 base, with 6 bases remaining between them. The DNA of the CDR3 is TGTGCCAGCAGTTTAAAGCGGTCCTACGAGCAGTACTTC. This translates into CASSLKRSYEQYF.

The gene calls are TRBV7-3 and TRBJ2-1, with 13 bases matching TRBD2. V gave up 3 bases and J gave up 7 bases; unmatched junction bases: 12. The CDR3 is made up of 18 amino acids. CDR1 and CDR2 from the germline V gene are SGHTA and FQGTGA. DNA for the CDR3: TGTGCCAGCAGCTTGGGACTAGCGGGGAGGGGTGGTGTGAATGAGCAGTTCTTC. It specifies CASSLGLAGRGGVNEQFF.

This rearrangement joins TRBV11-2 to TRBJ2-1; 9 bases fit TRBD2. Germline CDR1 and CDR2: SGHAT and FQNNGV. The CDR3 extends over 15 amino acids. Trimming at V came to 2 bases and at J to 6 bases, leaving 5 bases not matched to a gene. CDR3 nucleotide sequence: TGTGCCAGCAGCTTACGAGCGGGGGGCTCCAATGAGCAGTTCTTC. Translating it yields CASSLRAGGSNEQFF.

This clone was found once. V is TRBV7-8 and J is TRBJ1-1; D unclear. The germline V gene encodes CDR1 SGHVS and CDR2 FQNEAQ. V was pared by 4 bases and J by 10 bases, with 10 bases between. The CDR3 spans 11 residues. This chain's CDR3 is CASSSSYGAFF. Written as DNA, the CDR3 is TGTGCCAGCAGCTCGAGTTACGGAGCTTTCTTT.

The V call is TRBV4-2, the J call TRBJ1-2; 8 nucleotides match TRBD1. There are 17 residues in the CDR3. J lost 8 bases, V lost 0 bases, and 14 bases had no gene match. Germline V gene sequence: CDR1 LGHNA, CDR2 YNFKEQ. The CDR3 region is CASSQDLQARGLRGYTF. The CDR3 region has the DNA TGTGCCAGCAGCCAAGATCTCCAGGCCAGGGGGCTTCGGGGCTACACCTTC.

V and J are TRBV7-9 and TRBJ1-6; D is unclear. Germline CDR1 reads SEHNR; CDR2 reads FQNEAQ (reference sequence). The CDR3 has 14 amino acids. V was pared by 5 bases and J by 8 bases, with 13 bases between. DNA for the CDR3: TGTGCCAGCAGCGCCCGGCAGGCTTATTCACCCCTCCACTTT. Translating it yields CASSARQAYSPLHF.

The V gene is TRBV6-5, the J gene TRBJ2-3; TRBD2 matches 7 bases. The CDR3 is 13 residues long. Germline lookup yields CDR1 MNHEY and CDR2 SVGAGI. The J segment lost 5 bases and the V segment lost 5 bases, leaving 4 bases of the junction unmatched. CDR3 sequence: CASSLLAQDTQYF. CDR3 coding DNA: TGTGCCAGCAGTCTACTAGCGCAAGATACGCAGTATTTT.

This clone showed up just once. CDR3 DNA: TGCGCCAGCAGGCCGGACAGCCCAAATTCACCCCTCCACTTT. Translated: CASRPDSPNSPLHF. The chain combines TRBV5-1 with TRBJ1-6; perhaps TRBD1 as D (6 bases). CDR3 length equals 14 residues. The ends were cut back, 5 bases at V and 7 bases at J, with 13 bases in the middle. Germline V CDR1 and CDR2: SGHRS, YFSETQ.

V gene TRBV5-1 combines with J gene TRBJ1-1; perhaps TRBD1 as D (5 bases). The CDR3 contains 14 residues. Germline CDR1 is SGHRS and CDR2 is YFSETQ. With 3 bases removed from V and 6 bases from J, the gap between germline ends came to 15 bases. This chain's CDR3 is CASSSNVGGSEAFF. The CDR3 DNA is TGCGCCAGCAGCTCCAATGTGGGGGGGTCTGAAGCTTTCTTT.

The DNA of the CDR3 is TGTGCCAGCTCACCAGTATCAGGGAACACTGAAGCTTTCTTT. Translated, it gives CASSPVSGNTEAFF. The chain recombines TRBV18 with TRBJ1-1; D ambiguous. The CDR3 length is 14 residues. Germline-derived CDR1 and CDR2 are KGHSH and LQKENI. Trimming cost V 2 bases and J 1 base, with 8 bases left between them.

In its sample, this clone was seen once. The V call is TRBV5-4, the J call TRBJ1-1; TRBD1 might be the D (5 bases). Looked up from germline, CDR1 is SGHNT and CDR2 is YYREEE (reference sequence). The CDR3 spans 12 residues. V shed 3 bases and J shed 6 bases, with 9 bases lying between them. The CDR3 region has the DNA TGTGCCAGCAGCTCTTTAGGGGCTGAAGCTTTCTTT. Translated, it gives CASSSLGAEAFF.

This rearrangement joins TRBV11-2 to TRBJ2-4; 9 bases fit TRBD2. CDR1 SGHAT and CDR2 FQNNGV come from the germline V gene. Losses at the gene ends were 5 bases for V and 0 bases for J; bases not matched to a gene: 11. There are 18 residues in the CDR3. CDR3: CASSPRTSAYLAKNIQYF. Written as DNA, the CDR3 is TGTGCCAGCAGCCCCAGGACTAGCGCCTATCTAGCCAAAAACATTCAGTACTTC.

V gene TRBV9 combines with J gene TRBJ1-6, with 7 bases identical to TRBD1. Germline trimming cut 0 bases from V and 7 bases from J; bases unmatched to any gene: 4. CDR3 length: 15 amino acids. Germline CDR1 is SGDLS and CDR2 is YYNGEE. CDR3 nucleotides: TGTGCCAGCAGCGTAGGAGACAGGGAGAATTCACCCCTCCACTTT. This translates into CASSVGDRENSPLHF.

The chain has TRBV3-1 (or the pseudogene TRBV3-2) and TRBJ1-6; TRBD1 matches at 9 bases. With V trimmed by 7 bases and J by 5 bases, 12 bases remained unmatched. This CDR3 has 17 amino acids. CDR1 and CDR2 (germline): LGHDT, YNNKEL (reference sequence). The CDR3 DNA is TGTGCCAGCACCCATAACAGGGGGCTCCAGAATAATTCACCCCTCCACTTT. The encoded protein is CASTHNRGLQNNSPLHF.

About this clone: Distinct nucleotide sequences in the sample also encode this CDR3. CDR3 coding DNA: TGTGCCAGCAGACAGGGCACCGGGGAGCTGTTTTTT. It translates to CASRQGTGELFF. The chain carries TRBV6-5 and TRBJ2-2; possible D gene TRBD1, 6 bases. The CDR3 covers 12 residues. V was pared by 6 bases and J by 4 bases, with 6 bases between. The germline V gene has CDR1 MNHEY and CDR2 SVGAGI.

This chain connects TRBV7-2 to TRBJ2-2; 8 bases match TRBD2. Germline-derived CDR1 and CDR2 are SGHTA and FQGNSA. There are 17 residues in the CDR3. V dropped 6 bases and J dropped 0; count of bases not matched to a gene: 9. The CDR3 DNA reads TGTGCCAGCAGTCCCCGGGGGGGACTAGCGAACACCGGGGAGCTGTTTTTT. It yields the protein CASSPRGGLANTGELFF.